This T cell receptor (beta chain) was retrieved from a study of identical twins. Study outcomes and limitations: High-abundance cord blood beta clonotypes had fewer insertions; memory repertoires showed none. Conclusions came from cross-sectional statistical analysis, not from following the same donors.

Unique molecular identifiers were present on the cDNA, which also gained a universal primer site by template switching. Each CDR3 protein is one row after TCRdb ran MiXCR on the 5' RACE reads. The top ten hold around 1.6% of the sample, which has approximately 630,000 distinct CDR3 sequences, just over 7% seen once. Each donor (without exception) was a healthy Caucasian. V was shortened by 3 bases and J by 1 base, with 19 bases between the two germline ends. The CDR3 runs 17 residues. Germline V gives CDR1 SGHRS, CDR2 YFSETQ. This clonotype was seen a handful of times. The antigen is undetermined. The sample was also linked to a second study, of yellow fever vaccine responses in identical twins.

The J gene is TRBJ1-2, the V gene TRBV5-1; D gene unclear. The receptor was isolated from a young woman in good health. Specimen: PBMCs. The CDR3 DNA follows: TGCGCCAGCAGCTGGGGTAGCACCGATCGGGTTAACTATGGCTACACCTTC. Protein sequence: CASSWGSTDRVNYGYTF. The whole variable domain, filled in from reference TRBV5-1 and TRBJ1-2, reads KAGVTQTPRYLIKTRGQQVTLSCSPISGHRSVSWYQQTPGQGLQFLFEYFSETQRNKGNFPGRFSGRQFSNSRSEMNVSTLELGDSALYLCASSWGSTDRVNYGYTFGSGTRLTVV.